What follows are 21 T cell receptor beta chains derived from one specimen sequenced in a study of T cells expressing NK-cell markers. TCRdb re-called the 5' RACE reads; one entry per CDR3 protein, DNA not given. The sample has 550,000 or so distinct CDR3 sequences. Material: blood T cells: a sorted CD56 or NKG2C T cell subset, CD4+ or CD8+ T cells, or bulk PBMC T cells (not recorded which). Receptor source: a man between 18 and 29 years old in good health.

The chain combines TRBV3-1 with TRBJ2-5. CDR1 and CDR2 from the germline V gene are LGHDT and YNNKEL (reference sequence). The CDR3 loop spans 14 amino acids. The CDR3 spells CASSQDFGVETQYF.

The rearrangement uses TRBV7-2 and TRBJ2-1; no DNA is available, so the TRBD1 call from TCRdb remains unchecked. The CDR3 contains 14 residues. CDR1 is SGHTA, CDR2 FQGNSA, per germline. This chain's CDR3 is CASSLRGDGGAQFF.

V is TRBV7-3 and J is TRBJ2-3; TCRdb names TRBD1, which stays unverified in the absence of DNA. The CDR3 consists of 14 residues. CDR1 and CDR2 from the germline V gene are SGHTA and FQGTGA. The CDR3 sequence is CASSFSYGQGKQYF.

The chain links TRBV5-1 to TRBJ2-5. Germline CDR1 is SGHRS and CDR2 is YFSETQ. The CDR3 totals 16 residues. The CDR3 region is CASSVDTTKYQETQYF.

This sequence joins TRBV5-1 and TRBJ2-3; TCRdb proposes TRBD1, but this gene call is untestable without DNA. This CDR3 spans 13 amino acids. Germline values: CDR1 SGHRS, CDR2 YFSETQ. The CDR3 region is CASSSGGTDTQYF.

This rearrangement joins TRBV20-1 to TRBJ2-7. The CDR3 is 13 amino acids. Germline values: CDR1 DFQATT, CDR2 SNEGSKA (reference sequence). Here the CDR3 reads CSAKDRGPYEQYF.

CDR3 region: CASSLVMTKQAKNIQYF. This chain connects TRBV5-8 to TRBJ2-4. Per the germline V gene, CDR1 is SGHTS and CDR2 is YDEGEE. The CDR3 consists of 17 residues.

This chain joins TRBV9 and TRBJ1-6; TCRdb picks TRBD1, but there is no DNA to check that call. Germline V gives CDR1 SGDLS, CDR2 YYNGEE. This CDR3 region has 16 residues. The CDR3 protein is CASSRTGQGSYSPLHF.

This chain uses TRBV4-1 with TRBJ2-7; TCRdb selects TRBD1, and the lack of DNA leaves this call unchecked. The CDR3 sequence is 16 residues long. Germline assignment: CDR1 MGHRA and CDR2 YSYEKL. CDR3 region: CASSLPPGTGSGEQYF.

The V gene is TRBV5-5, the J gene TRBJ2-2; lacking DNA, the TRBD2 call made by TCRdb goes unchecked. Germline CDR1 is SGHKS and CDR2 is YYEKEE (reference sequence). The CDR3 length is 17 residues. CDR3 sequence: CASSPEEGYSNTGELFF.

The gene calls are TRBV12-3 or TRBV12-4 and TRBJ2-7; TCRdb selects TRBD1, and the lack of DNA leaves this call unchecked. The CDR3 is 13 amino acids. The CDR3 is CASSTGTVNEQYF.

CDR3: CASSSNRAPSSYEQYF. This rearrangement joins TRBV7-8 to TRBJ2-7; TCRdb selects TRBD1, and the lack of DNA leaves this call unchecked. The CDR3 spans 16 residues. From germline, CDR1 is SGHVS and CDR2 FQNEAQ.

J is TRBJ1-5 and V is TRBV20-1; no DNA is available, so the TRBD1 call from TCRdb remains unchecked. The germline V gene encodes CDR1 DFQATT and CDR2 SNEGSKA (reference sequence). The CDR3 is 15 amino acids. CDR3 in amino acids: CSAREGRGANQPQHF.

CDR3 region: CASSPQLAGATGELFF. This chain joins TRBV3-1 and TRBJ2-2; TCRdb's D gene call, TRBD2, goes unchecked for lack of DNA. Looked up from germline, CDR1 is LGHDT and CDR2 is YNNKEL (reference sequence). The CDR3 consists of 16 residues.

The chain links TRBV20-1 to TRBJ2-7; the TRBD1 assignment by TCRdb is unverifiable without DNA. CDR1 is DFQATT and CDR2 is SNEGSKA in the germline V gene (reference sequence). The CDR3 sequence is 15 residues long. CDR3 sequence reads: CSARAFRGIDHEQYF.

V is TRBV12-3 or TRBV12-4 and J is TRBJ2-1; TCRdb names TRBD1, which stays unverified in the absence of DNA. This CDR3 contains 14 residues. CDR3 in amino acids: CASHRDRGWNEQFF.

CDR3 sequence: CASSDGTSTDTQYF. The rearrangement links TRBV12-3 or TRBV12-4 to TRBJ2-3. This CDR3 is built from 14 residues.

The chain is built from TRBV6-6 and TRBJ1-2; TCRdb's assignment of TRBD1 cannot be checked, as there is no DNA. Germline V lookup: CDR1 MNHNY, CDR2 SVGAGI (reference sequence). The CDR3 is made up of 12 amino acids. The CDR3 is CASRGQGHGYTF.

The V call is TRBV9, the J call TRBJ2-2. The germline CDR1 and CDR2 sequences are SGDLS and YYNGEE. CDR3 length: 16 residues. The CDR3: CASSVGVSGSTGELFF.

V and J are TRBV25-1 and TRBJ1-3. This CDR3 spans 15 amino acids. CDR1 and CDR2 from the germline V gene are MGHDK and SYGVNS. This chain's CDR3 is CASSESGVPGNTTYF.

The V and J genes are TRBV7-6 and TRBJ2-5; TCRdb lists TRBD1, though no DNA is available to test this call. This CDR3 has 17 amino acids. Germline V gene data show CDR1 as SGHVS and CDR2 as FNYEAQ. CDR3 loop: CASSLVLRDRVWGTQYF.